The T cell receptor beta chain described here comes from a study of CD8 T cells in Susac syndrome. Germline loops: CDR1 SGHDN, CDR2 FVKESK. The CDR3 runs to 12 residues. Trimming removed 1 base at V and 12 bases at J, with 10 bases between. About 0.45 to 1 ug RNA was reverse transcribed with random hexamers. TCRdb re-called the immunoSEQ multiplex PCR reads through MiXCR, storing one row per CDR3 protein. Seen here are around 85,000 distinct CDR3 sequences, around 93% observed once, and the top ten hold under 0.5%. The sequenced sample was CD8+ T cells from PBMCs. The clonotype originates from a human donor with Susac syndrome. This chain connects TRBV14 to TRBJ2-1; D unresolved. DNA of the CDR3: TGTGCCAGCAGCCAAGGCCTGCTGGGGCAGTTCTTC. Its protein product is CASSQGLLGQFF.